This T cell receptor beta chain was profiled in a study of CD8+ T cells in alopecia areata. General observations from the study: TCRs were shared less clearly across patients than in mice, possibly for HLA-related reasons.

This clone turned up a few times. No antigen is known for it. After isolation, RNA underwent reverse transcription to generate cDNA as the sequencing template. Data came from immunoSEQ multiplex PCR; TCRdb stores just in-frame clones and leaves some out. Of over 150,000 clones in the sample, roughly 50% are singletons; the top ten hold approximately 4.9%. This sequence was found in a human donor in good health. The sequencing sample was made of CD8+ T cells sorted from blood.

CDR3 bases: TGTGCCAGCAGCCAATTTACAGGGTCCTACGAGCAGTACTTC. Its protein product is CASSQFTGSYEQYF. The chain carries TRBV7-9 and TRBJ2-7; D might be TRBD1 (6 bases). The CDR3 loop spans 14 amino acids. Deletions cut 5 bases from V and 1 base from J, with 12 bases between. Germline loops: CDR1 SEHNR, CDR2 FQNEAQ (reference sequence).